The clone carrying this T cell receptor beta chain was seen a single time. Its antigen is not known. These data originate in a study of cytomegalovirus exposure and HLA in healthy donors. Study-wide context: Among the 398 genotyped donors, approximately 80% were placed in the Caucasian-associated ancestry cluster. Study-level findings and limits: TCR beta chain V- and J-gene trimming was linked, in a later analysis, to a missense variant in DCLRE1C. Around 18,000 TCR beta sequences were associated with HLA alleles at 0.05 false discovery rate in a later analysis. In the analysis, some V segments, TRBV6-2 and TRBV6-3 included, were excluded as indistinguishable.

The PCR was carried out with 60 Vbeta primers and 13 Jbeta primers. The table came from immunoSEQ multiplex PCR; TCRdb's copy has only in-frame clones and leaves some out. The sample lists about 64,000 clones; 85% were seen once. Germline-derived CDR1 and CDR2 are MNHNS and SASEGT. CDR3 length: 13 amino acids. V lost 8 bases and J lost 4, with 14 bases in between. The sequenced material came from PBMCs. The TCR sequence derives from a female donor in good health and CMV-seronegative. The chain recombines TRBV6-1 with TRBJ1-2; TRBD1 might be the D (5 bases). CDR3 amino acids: CASLSDKSYGYTF. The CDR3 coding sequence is TGTGCCAGCCTGTCGGACAAGAGCTATGGCTACACCTTC.